Listed below are T cell receptor beta chains from one sample, sequenced in a study of T cell changes during pregnancy in multiple sclerosis. Here immunoSEQ multiplex PCR was the method, and the copy in TCRdb shows in-frame clones only, minus some. The sample shows more than 40,000 clones, approximately 90% of them seen only once. The specimen comprised CD8+ T cells from peripheral blood mononuclear cells, sampled in the third trimester of pregnancy. The receptors come from a female donor with multiple sclerosis, enrolled in a pregnancy study. The CDR3 runs from the conserved cysteine through the conserved F or W. Fields, in order: J gene, clone size, V gene, D gene, CDR3 DNA, CDR3 protein. The D gene is left open where the match is weak. Part of the rows lack a size; the others show once, few, many or a class for expanded clones.

J gene: TRBJ2-7; clone size: few; V gene: TRBV7-9; D gene: NA; CDR3 DNA: TGTGCCAGCGCTGATCTAGAGCAGTACTTC; CDR3 protein: CASADLEQYF
J gene: TRBJ2-7; clone size: NA; V gene: TRBV11-2; D gene: TRBD1; CDR3 DNA: TGTGCCAGCAGCCCTTTACAGGGGATGGGTGAGCAGTACTTC; CDR3 protein: CASSPLQGMGEQYF
J gene: TRBJ2-3; clone size: NA; V gene: TRBV7-8; D gene: NA; CDR3 DNA: TGTGCCAGCAGCTTATATTCCGGAGATACGCAGTATTTT; CDR3 protein: CASSLYSGDTQYF
J gene: TRBJ2-7; clone size: NA; V gene: TRBV7-9; D gene: TRBD1; CDR3 DNA: TGTGCCAGCAGCCCTGCTCTGGGACAGGGTAATATCTACGAGCAGTACTTC; CDR3 protein: CASSPALGQGNIYEQYF
J gene: TRBJ2-1; clone size: NA; V gene: TRBV4-3; D gene: NA; CDR3 DNA: TGCGCCAGCAGCCACGGGGGGCGCAACAATGAGCAGTTCTTC; CDR3 protein: CASSHGGRNNEQFF
J gene: TRBJ2-5; clone size: NA; V gene: TRBV6-4; D gene: TRBD2; CDR3 DNA: TGTGCCAGCAGTAAACTAGCGGGAGGGCAAGAGACCCAGTACTTC; CDR3 protein: CASSKLAGGQETQYF
J gene: TRBJ1-2; clone size: NA; V gene: TRBV13; D gene: NA; CDR3 DNA: TGTGCCAGCAGCTATGGGGGGGTTCAGGTCTATGGCTACACCTTC; CDR3 protein: CASSYGGVQVYGYTF
J gene: TRBJ2-3; clone size: NA; V gene: TRBV30; D gene: TRBD2; CDR3 DNA: TGTGCCTGGAGCGTCGACCTAGCGGTTATCACAGATACGCAGTATTTT; CDR3 protein: CAWSVDLAVITDTQYF
J gene: TRBJ2-1; clone size: NA; V gene: TRBV7-3; D gene: TRBD2; CDR3 DNA: TGTGCCAGCAGCTTGGGACTAGTCTCCTACAATGAGCAGTTCTTC; CDR3 protein: CASSLGLVSYNEQFF
J gene: TRBJ2-7; clone size: NA; V gene: TRBV28; D gene: TRBD1; CDR3 DNA: TGTGCCAGCAGTTTACGAGCATATTACAGGGGAACCTACGAGCAGTACTTC; CDR3 protein: CASSLRAYYRGTYEQYF
J gene: TRBJ2-1; clone size: NA; V gene: TRBV4-3; D gene: NA; CDR3 DNA: TGCGCCAGCAGCCAAGATCCGGGGCGGGGTGAGCAGTTCTTC; CDR3 protein: CASSQDPGRGEQFF
J gene: TRBJ1-2; clone size: NA; V gene: TRBV4-1; D gene: NA; CDR3 DNA: TGCGCCAGCAGCCAAGACCGCGATCCGGGGGGACCCTATGGCTACACCTTC; CDR3 protein: CASSQDRDPGGPYGYTF
J gene: TRBJ2-1; clone size: NA; V gene: TRBV15; D gene: TRBD2; CDR3 DNA: TGTGCCACCAGCAGTAGCGGGAGATTGACTGAGCAGTTCTTC; CDR3 protein: CATSSSGRLTEQFF
J gene: TRBJ2-3; clone size: NA; V gene: TRBV15; D gene: TRBD2; CDR3 DNA: TGTGCCACCAGCAGAGACCGTCGGGGAGGGGCAGATACGCAGTATTTT; CDR3 protein: CATSRDRRGGADTQYF
J gene: TRBJ2-2; clone size: once; V gene: TRBV10-1; D gene: NA; CDR3 DNA: TGCGCCAGCAGTGGGGCATCTTGTTTGAACACCGGGGAGCTGTTTTTT; CDR3 protein: CASSGASCLNTGELFF
J gene: TRBJ2-1; clone size: NA; V gene: TRBV5-4; D gene: NA; CDR3 DNA: TGTGCCAGCAGCTTGGGAGTGAATGAGCAGTTCTTC; CDR3 protein: CASSLGVNEQFF
J gene: TRBJ2-4; clone size: NA; V gene: TRBV11-3; D gene: TRBD2; CDR3 DNA: TGTGCCAGCAGCTTTGGGGGGGGAAAAAACATTCAGTACTTC; CDR3 protein: CASSFGGGKNIQYF
J gene: TRBJ1-1; clone size: few; V gene: TRBV4-1; D gene: NA; CDR3 DNA: TGCGCCAGCAGCCAAGATCCGGGCACTGAAGCTTTCTTT; CDR3 protein: CASSQDPGTEAFF
J gene: TRBJ2-3; clone size: NA; V gene: TRBV6-6; D gene: NA; CDR3 DNA: TGTGCCAGCAGTTACCCCCCGGGAGATACGCAGTATTTT; CDR3 protein: CASSYPPGDTQYF
J gene: TRBJ1-3; clone size: NA; V gene: TRBV19; D gene: NA; CDR3 DNA: TGTGCCAGTAGTACCAAAGCAGGGTTGTTCGGAAACACCATATATTTT; CDR3 protein: CASSTKAGLFGNTIYF
J gene: TRBJ2-3; clone size: NA; V gene: TRBV4-3; D gene: TRBD2; CDR3 DNA: TGCGCCAGCAGTCCTGGGACTAGCGATTCAGATACGCAGTATTTT; CDR3 protein: CASSPGTSDSDTQYF
J gene: TRBJ1-1; clone size: once; V gene: TRBV19; D gene: NA; CDR3 DNA: TGTGCCAGTAGACCGACAGAGAACACTGAAGCTTTCTTT; CDR3 protein: CASRPTENTEAFF
J gene: TRBJ1-1; clone size: NA; V gene: TRBV30; D gene: NA; CDR3 DNA: TGTGCCTGGAGTCTAGGGGGGGGTAGTGAAGCTTTCTTT; CDR3 protein: CAWSLGGGSEAFF
J gene: TRBJ1-5; clone size: once; V gene: TRBV5-5; D gene: NA; CDR3 DNA: TGTGCCAGCAGCGCCACAGGTTATATGATGTCCCAGCATTTT; CDR3 protein: CASSATGYMMSQHF
J gene: TRBJ2-1; clone size: NA; V gene: TRBV9; D gene: TRBD2; CDR3 DNA: TGTGCCAGCAGCGTAGGGGGAGGGCCCTTGAATGAGCAGTTCTTC; CDR3 protein: CASSVGGGPLNEQFF
J gene: TRBJ2-2; clone size: NA; V gene: TRBV9; D gene: NA; CDR3 DNA: TGTGCCAGTCAGGGACAGAACACCGGGGAGCTGTTTTTT; CDR3 protein: CASQGQNTGELFF
J gene: TRBJ1-2; clone size: NA; V gene: TRBV2; D gene: TRBD1; CDR3 DNA: TGTGCCAGCAGTGGGGGACAGGCGGAGAACACCTTC; CDR3 protein: CASSGGQAENTF
J gene: TRBJ2-7; clone size: NA; V gene: TRBV27; D gene: NA; CDR3 DNA: TGTGCCAGCAGTCCTGAGGGCGGGTTAAGCTCCTACGAGCAGTACTTC; CDR3 protein: CASSPEGGLSSYEQYF
J gene: TRBJ1-2; clone size: NA; V gene: TRBV30; D gene: TRBD1; CDR3 DNA: TGTGCCTGGAGTGAGGGGACAGGGGATGGCTACACCTTC; CDR3 protein: CAWSEGTGDGYTF
J gene: TRBJ1-5; clone size: once; V gene: TRBV5-8; D gene: NA; CDR3 DNA: TGTGCCAGCAGCTTGGCCTATCAGCCCCAGCATTTT; CDR3 protein: CASSLAYQPQHF
J gene: TRBJ1-2; clone size: NA; V gene: TRBV9; D gene: NA; CDR3 DNA: TGTGCCAGCAGCGTAGCTGAGGTCGGAGGGTCAGGGACCTATGGCTACACCTTC; CDR3 protein: CASSVAEVGGSGTYGYTF
J gene: TRBJ2-7; clone size: once; V gene: TRBV15; D gene: NA; CDR3 DNA: TGTGCCACCAGCAGTGACTGGGTGGCGGAGCAGTACTTC; CDR3 protein: CATSSDWVAEQYF
J gene: TRBJ1-1; clone size: NA; V gene: TRBV15; D gene: TRBD1; CDR3 DNA: TGTGCCACCAGCACGGACAGGGAGTTAACTGAAGCTTTCTTT; CDR3 protein: CATSTDRELTEAFF
J gene: TRBJ2-7; clone size: NA; V gene: TRBV28; D gene: NA; CDR3 DNA: TGTGCCAGCAGTACAGGGCAGGGAGCCATCCTGGCCGAGCAGTACTTC; CDR3 protein: CASSTGQGAILAEQYF
J gene: TRBJ1-2; clone size: NA; V gene: TRBV6-5; D gene: NA; CDR3 DNA: TGTGCCAGCAGTTACAGCGACGGCGGCTACACCTTC; CDR3 protein: CASSYSDGGYTF
J gene: TRBJ1-1; clone size: NA; V gene: TRBV13; D gene: TRBD1; CDR3 DNA: TGTGCCAGCAGCATCTACAGGGGTGACACTGAAGCTTTCTTT; CDR3 protein: CASSIYRGDTEAFF
J gene: TRBJ2-1; clone size: NA; V gene: TRBV15; D gene: NA; CDR3 DNA: TGTGCCACCAGCAAGATCACAGAGGGAGACTACAATGAGCAGTTCTTC; CDR3 protein: CATSKITEGDYNEQFF
J gene: TRBJ2-7; clone size: once; V gene: TRBV30; D gene: NA; CDR3 DNA: TGTGCCTGGACGGAGACGCAGAGCTCCTACGAGCAGTACTTC; CDR3 protein: CAWTETQSSYEQYF
J gene: TRBJ2-1; clone size: NA; V gene: TRBV2; D gene: TRBD2; CDR3 DNA: TGTGCCAGCTCAGACTGGGCTAGCGGGAGGGATGAGCAGTTCTTC; CDR3 protein: CASSDWASGRDEQFF
J gene: TRBJ2-1; clone size: NA; V gene: TRBV27; D gene: TRBD1; CDR3 DNA: TGTGCCAGCAGCCTCGGACAGGGCTCCTACAATGAGCAGTTCTTC; CDR3 protein: CASSLGQGSYNEQFF
J gene: TRBJ2-2; clone size: NA; V gene: TRBV7-3; D gene: NA; CDR3 DNA: TGTGCCAGCAGCAAGAGCGGAAACCCGAACACCGGGGAGCTGTTTTTT; CDR3 protein: CASSKSGNPNTGELFF
J gene: TRBJ2-7; clone size: NA; V gene: TRBV27; D gene: TRBD2; CDR3 DNA: TGTGCCAGCAGGACTAGCGGAGCCTACGAGCAGTACTTC; CDR3 protein: CASRTSGAYEQYF
J gene: TRBJ1-3; clone size: NA; V gene: TRBV19; D gene: NA; CDR3 DNA: TGTGCCAGTAGTATCCCGGACTCATCAATGGAAAACACCATATATTTT; CDR3 protein: CASSIPDSSMENTIYF
J gene: TRBJ2-7; clone size: NA; V gene: TRBV2; D gene: NA; CDR3 DNA: TGTGCCAGCAGTATCGGACAGTACGAGCAGTACTTC; CDR3 protein: CASSIGQYEQYF
J gene: TRBJ2-5; clone size: NA; V gene: TRBV12-5; D gene: TRBD1; CDR3 DNA: TGTGCTAGTGGTTCCGGGACAGGGGGGCAAGAGACCCAGTACTTC; CDR3 protein: CASGSGTGGQETQYF
J gene: TRBJ1-2; clone size: NA; V gene: TRBV30; D gene: NA; CDR3 DNA: TGTGCCGGTGCCTCACCCCGGGGGGACTATGGCTACACCTTC; CDR3 protein: CAGASPRGDYGYTF
J gene: TRBJ2-3; clone size: NA; V gene: TRBV7-8; D gene: TRBD2; CDR3 DNA: TGTGCCAGCAGCTTAAATTCCGGGACTAGAGCTGTGGATACGCAGTATTTT; CDR3 protein: CASSLNSGTRAVDTQYF
J gene: TRBJ1-5; clone size: once; V gene: TRBV5-6; D gene: NA; CDR3 DNA: TGTGCCAGCAGCTTCGGTAGGGGCTCGCAGCCCCAGCATTTT; CDR3 protein: CASSFGRGSQPQHF
J gene: TRBJ2-7; clone size: NA; V gene: TRBV27; D gene: NA; CDR3 DNA: TGTGCCAGCAGTTTAGGACAATTCTACGAGCAGTACTTC; CDR3 protein: CASSLGQFYEQYF
J gene: TRBJ2-7; clone size: NA; V gene: TRBV6-1; D gene: TRBD1; CDR3 DNA: TGTGCCAGCAGTGTGACCGGGACAGGGATCTACGAGCAGTACTTC; CDR3 protein: CASSVTGTGIYEQYF
J gene: TRBJ2-2; clone size: once; V gene: TRBV27; D gene: TRBD2; CDR3 DNA: TGTGCCAGCAGTGGGGGGGGGTTAATCGCGGGGGAGCTGTTTTTT; CDR3 protein: CASSGGGLIAGELFF
J gene: TRBJ2-2; clone size: few; V gene: TRBV6-1; D gene: TRBD1; CDR3 DNA: TGTGCCAGCAGTGAGTCTCAGGGGGAAACCGGGGAGCTGTTTTTT; CDR3 protein: CASSESQGETGELFF
J gene: TRBJ2-1; clone size: NA; V gene: TRBV27; D gene: TRBD1; CDR3 DNA: TGTGCCAGCTCCCAGACAGGGTACAATGAGCAGTTCTTC; CDR3 protein: CASSQTGYNEQFF